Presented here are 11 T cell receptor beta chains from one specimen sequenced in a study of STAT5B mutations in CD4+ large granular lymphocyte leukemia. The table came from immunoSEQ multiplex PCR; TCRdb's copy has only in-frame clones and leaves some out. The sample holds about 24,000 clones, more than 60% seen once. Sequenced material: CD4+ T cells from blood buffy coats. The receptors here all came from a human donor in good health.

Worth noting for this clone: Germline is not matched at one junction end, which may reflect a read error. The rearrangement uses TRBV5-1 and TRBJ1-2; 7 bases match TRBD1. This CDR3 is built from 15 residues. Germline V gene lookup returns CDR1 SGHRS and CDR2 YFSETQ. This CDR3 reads CASSRNTGTAYGCTF. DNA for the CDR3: TGCGCCAGCAGCCGAAACACCGGGACAGCATATGGCTGCACCTTC.

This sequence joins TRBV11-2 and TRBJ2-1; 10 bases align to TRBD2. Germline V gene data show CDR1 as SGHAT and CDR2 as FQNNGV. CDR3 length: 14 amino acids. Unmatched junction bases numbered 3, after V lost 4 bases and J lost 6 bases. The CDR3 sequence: CASSSGLAFNEQFF. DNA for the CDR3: TGTGCCAGCAGCTCGGGACTAGCGTTCAATGAGCAGTTCTTC.

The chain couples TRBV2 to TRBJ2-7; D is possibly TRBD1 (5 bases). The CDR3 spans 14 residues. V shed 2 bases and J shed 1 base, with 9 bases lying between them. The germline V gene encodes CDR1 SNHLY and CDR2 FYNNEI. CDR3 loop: CASSEQGRSYEQYF. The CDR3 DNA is TGTGCCAGCAGTGAACAGGGAAGGTCCTACGAGCAGTACTTC.

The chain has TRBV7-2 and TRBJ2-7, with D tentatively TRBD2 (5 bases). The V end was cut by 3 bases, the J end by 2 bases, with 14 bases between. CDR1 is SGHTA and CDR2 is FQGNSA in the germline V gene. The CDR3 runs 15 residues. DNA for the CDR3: TGTGCCAGCAGCTTGCCTGGGCACGGGACCTACGAGCAGTACTTC. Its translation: CASSLPGHGTYEQYF.

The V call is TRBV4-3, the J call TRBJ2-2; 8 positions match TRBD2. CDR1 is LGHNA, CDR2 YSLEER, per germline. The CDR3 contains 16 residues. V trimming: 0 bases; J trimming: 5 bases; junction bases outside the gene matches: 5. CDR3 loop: CASSQEGTSRTGELFF. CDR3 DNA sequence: TGCGCCAGCAGCCAAGAAGGGACTAGTAGAACCGGGGAGCTGTTTTTT.

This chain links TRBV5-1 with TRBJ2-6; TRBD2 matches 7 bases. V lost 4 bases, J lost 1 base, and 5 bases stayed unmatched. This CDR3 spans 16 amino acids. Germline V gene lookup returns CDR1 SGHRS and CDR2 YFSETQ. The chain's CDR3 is CASSPRGVSGANVLTF. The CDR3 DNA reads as TGCGCCAGCAGCCCACGGGGGGTATCTGGGGCCAACGTCCTGACTTTC.

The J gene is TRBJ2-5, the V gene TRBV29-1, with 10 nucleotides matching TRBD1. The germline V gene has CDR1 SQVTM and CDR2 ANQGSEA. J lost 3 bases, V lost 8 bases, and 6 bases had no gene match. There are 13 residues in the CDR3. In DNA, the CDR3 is TGCAGCTCGACAGGGGGCGTGGAAGAGACCCAGTACTTC. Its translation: CSSTGGVEETQYF.

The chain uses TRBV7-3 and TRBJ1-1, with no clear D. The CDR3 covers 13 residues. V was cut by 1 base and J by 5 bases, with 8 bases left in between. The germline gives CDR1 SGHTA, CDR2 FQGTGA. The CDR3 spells CASSLREGTEAFF. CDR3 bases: TGTGCCAGCAGCTTAAGGGAAGGGACTGAAGCTTTCTTT.

This CDR3 is CASSPRPRQLGYEQYF. In DNA form, the CDR3 reads TGTGCCAGCAGCCCTCGGCCCCGTCAATTGGGATACGAGCAGTACTTC. The chain links TRBV21-1 to TRBJ2-7. TRBV21-1 is a pseudogene locus. This CDR3 region has 16 residues.

DNA for the CDR3: TGTGCCAGCAGACCGCCTGGGGGAAATACAGATACGCAGTATTTT. The encoded protein is CASRPPGGNTDTQYF. This chain connects TRBV2 to TRBJ2-3; D is possibly TRBD1 or TRBD2 (5 bases each). The CDR3 length is 15 residues. Trimming took 6 bases from V and 3 from J, leaving 16 bases between them. Germline-derived CDR1 and CDR2 are SNHLY and FYNNEI. Combining the CDR3 with reference TRBV2 and TRBJ2-3 gives the whole variable domain EPEVTQTPSHQVTQMGQEVILRCVPISNHLYFYWYRQILGQKVEFLVSFYNNEISEKSEIFDDQFSVERPDGSNFTLKIRSTKLEDSAMYFCASRPPGGNTDTQYFGPGTRLTVL.

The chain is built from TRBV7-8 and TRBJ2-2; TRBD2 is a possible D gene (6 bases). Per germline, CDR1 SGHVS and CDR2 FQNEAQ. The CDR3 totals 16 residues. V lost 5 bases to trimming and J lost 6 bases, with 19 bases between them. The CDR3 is CASSPAGLGFAGELFF. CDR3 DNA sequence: TGTGCCAGCAGCCCCGCGGGGTTGGGTTTCGCCGGGGAGCTGTTTTTT.